This TCR beta chain was identified during a study of CD8 T cells in ankylosing spondylitis. Germline V CDR1 and CDR2: WSHSY, SAAADI. Germline trimming cut 0 bases from V and 5 bases from J; bases unmatched to any gene: 4. CDR3 size: 15 residues. Scientists made TCR beta libraries using quantitative 5'-RACE with molecular barcodes. TCRdb re-derived calls from the 5' RACE reads in MiXCR, one entry per CDR3 protein. Of some 220,000 distinct CDR3 sequences in the sample, roughly a tenth are singletons; the top ten hold 2.6%. Study-level findings and limits: Some of the motif variants had earlier been found in reactive arthritis patients' fluid and blood. Typical of ankylosing spondylitis blood, it appeared, was a TCR beta motif of about eight highly homologous variants.

This clonotype was detected only a few times. The antigen is not known. The receptor was isolated from a male donor with ankylosing spondylitis or in good health (not recorded which). The rearrangement uses TRBV10-2 and TRBJ1-2; TRBD1 matches at 9 bases. The sequenced sample consisted of blood, either unsorted or a sorted T cell fraction (not recorded which). The CDR3 coding sequence is TGCGCCAGCAGTGAGTCGGGACAGGGTTATTATGGCTACACCTTC. Its protein is CASSESGQGYYGYTF.